The clone carrying this T cell receptor (beta chain) was seen repeatedly, ten times or more. V lost 0 bases and J 5 bases, leaving 14 bases between the germline ends. CDR1 and CDR2 from the germline V gene are SGDLS and YYNGEE. The CDR3 covers 15 residues. TCR beta VDJ and CDR3 were profiled, and genomic DNA was the template. TCRdb re-derived calls from the reads in MiXCR, one entry per CDR3 protein. In the table there are around 200,000 distinct CDR3 sequences, roughly 50% of which are singletons. Sequencing involved patients with CD8+CD57+ cell expansion previously shown by flow cytometry. At the time of blood sampling, patients had not yet received any therapy. This specimen belongs to a study of CD8+CD57+ T cells in acquired aplastic anemia.

The receptor's source is a human donor with aplastic anemia. The rearrangement joins TRBV9 to TRBJ2-5; possibly TRBD1 for D (5 bases). Sample: sorted CD4+, CD8+, or CD8+CD57+ T cells (not recorded which) from PBMCs. The DNA for the CDR3 is TGTGCCAGCAGCGTAGTGGGGCTACAGATCGAGACCCAGTACTTC. Translated: CASSVVGLQIETQYF.